The 15 T cell receptor beta chains reported below all come from one sample, sequenced in a study of T cells after yellow fever vaccination. From the 5' RACE reads, TCRdb called clonotypes with MiXCR, one entry per CDR3 protein. The table records about 230,000 distinct CDR3 sequences, approximately 6.3% of them present only once. The sample in question was CD4+ T cells sorted from PBMCs, obtained on the day of the yellow fever booster vaccination. The receptors were sampled from a man younger than 45 who received the YFV17D yellow fever vaccine.

The rearrangement uses TRBV7-3 and TRBJ2-1, with 7 nucleotides matching TRBD2. Germline loops: CDR1 SGHTA, CDR2 FQGTGA. This CDR3 spans 15 amino acids. V was pared by 4 bases and J by 8 bases, with 11 bases of the junction left unmatched. CDR3 sequence: CASSSRPAGIYEQFF. The CDR3, as DNA: TGTGCCAGCAGCTCAAGACCAGCGGGAATTTATGAGCAGTTCTTC. Full variable domain (remainder filled in from reference TRBV7-3 and TRBJ2-1): GAGVSQTPSNKVTEKGKYVELRCDPISGHTALYWYRQSLGQGPEFLIYFQGTGAADDSGLPNDRFFAVRPEGSVSTLKIQRTERGDSAVYLCASSSRPAGIYEQFFGPGTRLTVL.

This clonotype came up many times. The genes are TRBV7-7 and TRBJ2-7; 8 bases match TRBD1. The CDR3 totals 14 residues. CDR1 and CDR2 (germline): SSHAT, FNYEAQ (reference sequence). The trim removed 5 bases at V and 0 bases at J, leaving 3 bases unmatched. The CDR3 region has the DNA TGTGCCAGCAGCCCGGACAGGGCCTCCTACGAGCAGTACTTC. Amino acid sequence: CASSPDRASYEQYF.

There are a few counts of this clonotype. The chain carries TRBV5-5 and TRBJ2-7, with D maybe TRBD2 (6 bases). The CDR3 length is 15 residues. Germline CDR1 and CDR2: SGHKS and YYEKEE (reference sequence). V was shortened by 4 bases and J by 0 bases, with 14 bases between the two germline ends. This chain's CDR3 is CASSQSAGSSYEQYF. In DNA form, the CDR3 reads TGTGCCAGCAGCCAATCCGCCGGGAGCTCCTACGAGCAGTACTTC.

This clonotype was seen at least ten times. The rearrangement links TRBV28 to TRBJ2-1; 14 bases match TRBD2. CDR1 is MDHEN and CDR2 is SYDVKM in the germline V gene. V trimming: 5 bases; J trimming: 9 bases; junction bases outside the gene matches: 12. The CDR3 is 17 amino acids. The CDR3 is CASSAPGTSGSRPEQFF. The CDR3 DNA reads TGTGCCAGCAGTGCCCCCGGGACTAGCGGGAGTCGCCCTGAGCAGTTCTTC. The whole variable domain, filled in from reference TRBV28 and TRBJ2-1, reads DVKVTQSSRYLVKRTGEKVFLECVQDMDHENMFWYRQDPGLGLRLIYFSYDVKMKEKGDIPEGYSVSREKKERFSLILESASTNQTSMYLCASSAPGTSGSRPEQFFGPGTRLTVL.

This clonotype was detected only a few times. The chain combines TRBV28 with TRBJ2-7; 9 bases are a match to TRBD2. The CDR3 covers 16 residues. Trimming cost V 2 bases and J 2 bases; bases outside gene matches: 7. Germline-derived CDR1 and CDR2 are MDHEN and SYDVKM. CDR3 in DNA: TGTGCCAGCAGTTTACAGACTAGCGGAGTGACCTACGAGCAGTACTTC. This gives the protein CASSLQTSGVTYEQYF.

V usage is TRBV27 and J usage is TRBJ2-1; D is ambiguous. The CDR3 extends over 11 amino acids. V lost 3 bases to trimming and J lost 11 bases, with 8 bases between them. Germline V gene sequence: CDR1 MNHEY, CDR2 SMNVEV (reference sequence). The CDR3 bases are TGTGCCAGCAGTTTCCATGGCAAGCAGTTCTTC. Protein sequence: CASSFHGKQFF.

This clonotype was detected ten times or more. The chain employs TRBV4-2 and TRBJ2-5, with D possibly matching TRBD1 (6 bases). The CDR3 is 15 amino acids. The V end lost 2 bases, the J end lost 5 bases, and 15 bases lay between the germline ends. CDR1 is LGHNA, CDR2 YNFKEQ, per germline. The CDR3 reads CASSQQQGPGETQYF. As DNA, the CDR3 is TGTGCCAGCAGCCAACAACAGGGACCAGGGGAGACCCAGTACTTC.

CDR3 nucleotide sequence: TGTGCCAGCCGTGCGGGACTAGCGGGCCAAAGGGAGGGCAATGAGCAGTTCTTC. This translates into CASRAGLAGQREGNEQFF. The chain has TRBV7-6 and TRBJ2-1, with 12 bases fitting TRBD2. The CDR3 has 18 amino acids. Per the germline V gene, CDR1 is SGHVS and CDR2 is FNYEAQ. Trimming cost V 8 bases and J 6 bases; bases outside gene matches: 17.

In this sample, this clonotype turned up a few times. The chain uses TRBV7-2 and TRBJ2-1; D is possibly TRBD2 (5 bases). Germline CDR1 is SGHTA and CDR2 is FQGNSA. Deletions cut 7 bases from V and 7 bases from J, with 17 bases between. The CDR3 length is 14 residues. The CDR3, as DNA: TGTGCCAGCACGCAAACCGGGAACGCGAATGAGCAGTTCTTC. It translates to CASTQTGNANEQFF.

The chain employs TRBV5-1 and TRBJ2-2; TRBD2 agrees at 7 bases. The CDR3 is made up of 15 amino acids. Germline CDR1 reads SGHRS; CDR2 reads YFSETQ. Trimming cost V 9 bases and J 0 bases; bases outside gene matches: 8. The CDR3 DNA follows: TGCGCCACGGGGGTGACTAGCCCGAACACCGGGGAGCTGTTTTTT. This gives the protein CATGVTSPNTGELFF.

This clonotype was seen many times. In DNA form, the CDR3 reads TGTGCCAGCAGTCCAAGCGGGACCACCTACAATGAGCAGTTCTTC. Amino acids: CASSPSGTTYNEQFF. The V gene is TRBV12-3 or TRBV12-4, the J gene TRBJ2-1, with TRBD2 matching 7 bases. Trimming at V came to 5 bases and at J to 2 bases, leaving 6 bases not matched to a gene. CDR3 length: 15 amino acids.

In its sample, this clonotype was seen many times. The gene calls are TRBV28 and TRBJ2-5; 13 bases align to TRBD2. This CDR3 has 16 amino acids. With V trimmed by 7 bases and J by 6 bases, 11 bases remained unmatched. Germline V CDR1 and CDR2: MDHEN, SYDVKM. Here the CDR3 reads CASTLGGLAGRKTQYF. CDR3 DNA sequence: TGTGCCAGCACCCTGGGGGGACTAGCGGGAAGGAAGACCCAGTACTTC.

This clonotype appeared a few times. The CDR3 does not close with the conserved phenylalanine or tryptophan, likely indicating a read error. No DNA is shown, since the ends of the CDR3 on it are uncertain; the CDR3 is the one TCRdb lists. V gene TRBV21-1 combines with J gene TRBJ2-7; TRBD2 reflects the table's D call only, with no check against the DNA. TRBV21-1 is classified as a pseudogene. The CDR3 totals 8 residues, both ends included. CDR3 in amino acids: CASSKTAG.

This clonotype was seen ten or more times. The chain combines TRBV7-2 with TRBJ2-7; D is ambiguous. The CDR3 has 12 amino acids. CDR1 is SGHTA, CDR2 FQGNSA, per germline. Between the trimmed V and J ends, which lost 8 bases and 4 bases, there was a span of 12 bases. In DNA, the CDR3 is TGTGCCAGCGCCCTCACCCAATACGAGCAGTACTTC. Its translation is CASALTQYEQYF.

The V call is TRBV6-2 or TRBV6-3, the J call TRBJ2-6, with 13 bases aligning to TRBD2. This CDR3 region has 21 residues. Germline values: CDR1 MNHEY, CDR2 SVGEGT. V trimming: 6 bases; J trimming: 4 bases; junction bases outside the gene matches: 18. The CDR3 DNA reads as TGTGCCAGCAGACGAGGACTAGCGGGAGAAAGTGGTGTAGGGGGGGCCAACGTCCTGACTTTC. It translates to CASRRGLAGESGVGGANVLTF.